This T cell receptor (beta chain) was sequenced during a study of blood T cell repertoires in COVID-19. About the research overall: From the United States, Italy and Spain came samples of acute and convalescent COVID-19. The cDNA or gDNA used as material had been derived from T cells, B-cell-depleted T cells, or PBMCs.

V was pared by 7 bases and J by 0 bases, with 3 bases of the junction left unmatched. This CDR3 is built from 14 residues. The germline V gene encodes CDR1 SGHTA and CDR2 FQGNSA. Authors' analysis steps: Amplified reference gene primers provided the basis for estimating nucleated cell counts. TCRdb's copy holds only in-frame clones and misses some; the assay was immunoSEQ multiplex PCR. The DNA was the basis for D and trimming; V, J and clone size are from that table. The table has about 200,000 clones, around 80% seen once. Sequenced: peripheral blood. V gene TRBV7-2 combines with J gene TRBJ2-7; the match to TRBD1 covers 10 bases. The receptor was derived from a woman aged 45-65 years with acute or convalescent COVID-19. Here the CDR3 reads CASKRTGGSYEQYF. The CDR3, as DNA: TGTGCCAGCAAACGGACAGGGGGCTCCTACGAGCAGTACTTC. The complete variable domain, with remaining parts taken from reference TRBV7-2 and TRBJ2-7, reads GAGVSQSPSNKVTEKGKDVELRCDPISGHTALYWYRQSLGQGLEFLIYFQGNSAPDKSGLPSDRFSAERTGGSVSTLTIQRTQQEDSAVYLCASKRTGGSYEQYFGPGTRLTVT.